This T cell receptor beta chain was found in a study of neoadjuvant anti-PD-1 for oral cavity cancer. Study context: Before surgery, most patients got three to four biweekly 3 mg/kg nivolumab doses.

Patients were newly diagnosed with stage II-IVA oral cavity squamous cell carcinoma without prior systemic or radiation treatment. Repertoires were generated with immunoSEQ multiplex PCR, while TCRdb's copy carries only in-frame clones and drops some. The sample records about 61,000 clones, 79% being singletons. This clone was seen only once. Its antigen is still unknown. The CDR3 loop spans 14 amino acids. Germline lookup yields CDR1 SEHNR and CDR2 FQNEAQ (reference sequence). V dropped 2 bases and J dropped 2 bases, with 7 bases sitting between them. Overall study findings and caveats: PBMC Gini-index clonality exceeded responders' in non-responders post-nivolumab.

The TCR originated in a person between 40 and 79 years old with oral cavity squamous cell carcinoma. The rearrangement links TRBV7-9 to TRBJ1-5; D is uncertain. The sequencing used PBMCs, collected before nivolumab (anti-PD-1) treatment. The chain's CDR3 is CASSLSGRNQPQHF. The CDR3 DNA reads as TGTGCCAGCAGCTTATCGGGTCGCAATCAGCCCCAGCATTTT.